This T cell receptor (beta chain) was obtained from a study of T-cell memory formation after mild COVID-19. The study, taken as a whole, reports: Clones shrinking between day 15 and 85 showed a balanced CD4/CD8 split, and those that grew later tilted toward CD4+.

The CDR3 is 15 amino acids. CDR1 MNHEY and CDR2 SVGAGI come from the germline V gene. Unmatched junction bases numbered 5, after V lost 5 bases and J lost 2 bases. In this sample, this clonotype turned up many times. Its antigen is currently unknown. TCRdb independently ran MiXCR on the 5' RACE reads; one entry per CDR3 protein. Of 120,000 or so distinct CDR3 sequences listed, roughly 6% are singletons. Sequences were obtained from PBMCs or a T cell subset sorted from them (not recorded which). The V and J genes are TRBV6-5 and TRBJ2-7, with 11 bases that match TRBD1. This clonotype originated in an adult woman who had mild COVID-19 (a few samples of this study predate the infection). Cell type and time point are not known. The CDR3 loop is CASSKPGQGAYEQYF. CDR3 DNA: TGTGCCAGCAGTAAACCGGGACAGGGGGCCTACGAGCAGTACTTC.